Following are 15 T cell receptor beta chains from one sample sequenced in a study of cytomegalovirus exposure and HLA in healthy donors. 13 Jbeta primers and 60 Vbeta primers were used for the PCR. Here immunoSEQ multiplex PCR was the method, and the copy in TCRdb shows in-frame clones only, minus some. The sample includes 150,000 to 200,000 clones, roughly two thirds of them seen just once. The sample was PBMCs. The receptors were gathered from a woman aged 35 to 49 in good health and CMV-seropositive.

The rearrangement links TRBV27 to TRBJ1-4, with TRBD1 identical over 7 bases. Germline CDR1 reads MNHEY; CDR2 reads SMNVEV (reference sequence). The CDR3 consists of 14 residues. V dropped 5 bases and J dropped 7; count of bases not matched to a gene: 7. The CDR3 nucleotides are TGTGCCAGCAGTCACAGGGGTATAGGTGAAAAACTGTTTTTT. It encodes CASSHRGIGEKLFF.

CDR3 DNA sequence: TGTGCCAGTAGTAGTTGGGCAGGGGGATCGGACACTGAAGCTTTCTTT. This encodes CASSSWAGGSDTEAFF. The chain combines TRBV19 with TRBJ1-1; TRBD1 aligns across 7 bases. The V gene's germline CDR1 is LNHDA and CDR2 SQIVND (reference sequence). The V gene end was trimmed by 4 bases and the J gene end by 3 bases; junction bases not matched to a gene: 11. The CDR3 totals 16 residues.

The genes are TRBV19 and TRBJ1-1; possibly TRBD1 for D (5 bases). The length of the CDR3 is 15 residues. Germline values: CDR1 LNHDA, CDR2 SQIVND (reference sequence). With 7 bases removed from V and 7 bases from J, the gap between germline ends came to 22 bases. The CDR3 sequence is CASKGHGPGRSEAFF. In nucleotides, the CDR3 is TGTGCCAGTAAGGGGCACGGCCCCGGGAGGAGTGAAGCTTTCTTT. Full variable domain (remainder filled in from reference TRBV19 and TRBJ1-1): DGGITQSPKYLFRKEGQNVTLSCEQNLNHDAMYWYRQDPGQGLRLIYYSQIVNDFQKGDIAEGYSVSREKKESFPLTVTSAQKNPTAFYLCASKGHGPGRSEAFFGQGTRLTVV.

This clone was detected a few times. This rearrangement joins TRBV7-2 to TRBJ1-1; 8 bases are a match to TRBD1. The V gene's germline CDR1 is SGHTA and CDR2 FQGNSA. J lost 0 bases, V lost 5 bases, and 8 bases had no gene match. The CDR3 has 16 residues. The CDR3 coding sequence is TGTGCCAGCAGCCTGCCGACAGGGGATATGAACACTGAAGCTTTCTTT. It codes for CASSLPTGDMNTEAFF.

This clone was detected a few times. The junction departs from the called germline gene at one end, perhaps through a read error. CDR3 coding DNA: TGCGCCAGCAGCTTTGGGACAAAAGTTAACTATGGCTACCCCTTC. Protein: CASSFGTKVNYGYPF. This chain uses TRBV5-1 with TRBJ1-2; a possible D gene is TRBD1 (6 bases). In germline, CDR1 is SGHRS, CDR2 YFSETQ. This CDR3 region has 15 residues. The entire variable domain, with the rest obtained from reference TRBV5-1 and TRBJ1-2, is as follows: KAGVTQTPRYLIKTRGQQVTLSCSPISGHRSVSWYQQTPGQGLQFLFEYFSETQRNKGNFPGRFSGRQFSNSRSEMNVSTLELGDSALYLCASSFGTKVNYGYPFGSGTRLTVV.

V usage is TRBV7-3 and J usage is TRBJ2-3, with D perhaps matching TRBD2 (5 bases). Between the trimmed V and J ends, which lost 5 bases and 1 base, there was a span of 13 bases. Germline CDR1 and CDR2: SGHTA and FQGTGA. This CDR3 is built from 15 residues. Here the CDR3 reads CASSKGGFGTDTQYF. The CDR3 region has the DNA TGTGCCAGCAGCAAAGGAGGATTCGGCACAGATACGCAGTATTTT.

This chain uses TRBV7-9 with TRBJ2-2, with a tentative D call TRBD1 (5 bases). CDR3 length: 11 residues. Germline values: CDR1 SEHNR, CDR2 FQNEAQ (reference sequence). With 1 base removed from V and 13 bases from J, the gap between germline ends came to 7 bases. CDR3 nucleotides: TGTGCCAGCAGCTTAGACAGGTGGCTGTTTTTT. This translates into CASSLDRWLFF. Based on the CDR3 plus reference TRBV7-9 and TRBJ2-2, the full variable domain is DTGVSQNPRHKITKRGQNVTFRCDPISEHNRLYWYRQTLGQGPEFLTYFQNEAQLEKSRLLSDRFSAERPKGSFSTLEIQRTEQGDSAMYLCASSLDRWLFFGEGSRLTVL.

The V and J genes are TRBV9 and TRBJ2-7; 7 nucleotides agree with TRBD1. The CDR3 consists of 16 residues. Per germline, CDR1 SGDLS and CDR2 YYNGEE. The V gene end was trimmed by 3 bases and the J gene end by 0 bases; junction bases not matched to a gene: 9. The DNA of the CDR3 is TGTGCCAGCAGCGCTTTCAAAGACAGGGCCTCCTACGAGCAGTACTTC. Amino acid sequence: CASSAFKDRASYEQYF.

To note about this clone: One junction end does not reproduce the germline sequence, and a read error may be involved. J is TRBJ1-5 and V is TRBV7-7; tentative D call: TRBD1 (6 bases). The CDR3 is 16 amino acids. Germline values: CDR1 SSHAT, CDR2 FNYEAQ (reference sequence). This chain's CDR3 is CASSLDGTPSNQPQHF. As DNA, the CDR3 is TGTGCTAGCAGCTTAGACGGGACACCATCGAATCAGCCCCAGCATTTT.

About this clone itself: Additional DNA sequences in this sample encode the identical CDR3. The rearrangement links TRBV19 to TRBJ2-1; 9 nucleotides match TRBD2. The CDR3 covers 15 residues. The junction had 4 bases not matched to a gene; V was cut back by 3 bases and J by 4 bases. Germline values: CDR1 LNHDA, CDR2 SQIVND (reference sequence). The DNA of the CDR3 is TGTGCCAGTAGTATCGGCCTAGCGGGGTACAATGAGCAGTTCTTC. Translation gives CASSIGLAGYNEQFF.

V usage is TRBV5-4 and J usage is TRBJ2-7, with 7 bases aligning to TRBD2. Per germline, CDR1 SGHNT and CDR2 YYREEE (reference sequence). The CDR3 has 14 residues. V lost 3 bases, J lost 6 bases, and 9 bases stayed unmatched. This CDR3 reads CASSSSGRTSEQYF. DNA for the CDR3: TGTGCCAGCAGCTCTAGCGGAAGAACCTCCGAGCAGTACTTC. The complete variable domain, with remaining parts taken from reference TRBV5-4 and TRBJ2-7, reads ETGVTQSPTHLIKTRGQQVTLRCSSQSGHNTVSWYQQALGQGPQFIFQYYREEENGRGNFPPRFSGLQFPNYSSELNVNALELDDSALYLCASSSSGRTSEQYFGPGTRLTVT.

The rearrangement joins TRBV18 to TRBJ2-1; TRBD2 matches at 7 bases. From germline, CDR1 is KGHSH and CDR2 LQKENI. After removal of 3 bases from V and 4 bases from J, the junction contained 9 bases not matched to a gene. The CDR3 has 16 residues. CDR3 sequence (DNA): TGTGCCAGCTCACCGCTAGCGGTTCCCGGGTACAATGAGCAGTTCTTC. This encodes CASSPLAVPGYNEQFF.

The chain joins TRBV5-1 to TRBJ1-2; TRBD1 matches at 7 bases. There are 14 residues in the CDR3. The ends lost 4 bases at V and 6 bases at J; junction bases unmatched: 9. In germline, CDR1 is SGHRS, CDR2 YFSETQ. The CDR3 spells CASSVLGQDNGYTF. CDR3 DNA sequence: TGCGCCAGCAGCGTACTAGGACAGGACAATGGCTACACCTTC.

The chain recombines TRBV5-1 with TRBJ1-1; 7 bases map to TRBD1. Germline V gene sequence: CDR1 SGHRS, CDR2 YFSETQ. V dropped 0 bases and J dropped 4; count of bases not matched to a gene: 9. The CDR3 is 16 amino acids. The CDR3 DNA is TGCGCCAGCAGCTTGGCAGACAGGGAAGACGCCACTGAAGCTTTCTTT. It specifies CASSLADREDATEAFF.

The chain carries TRBV2 and TRBJ1-3; TRBD1 aligns across 9 bases. Germline V gives CDR1 SNHLY, CDR2 FYNNEI. The CDR3 extends over 14 amino acids. V lost 10 bases and J lost 4; bases outside the gene matches: 8. This chain's CDR3 is CAIPQGAQGNTIYF. CDR3 coding DNA: TGTGCCATCCCACAGGGGGCGCAGGGAAACACCATATATTTT.